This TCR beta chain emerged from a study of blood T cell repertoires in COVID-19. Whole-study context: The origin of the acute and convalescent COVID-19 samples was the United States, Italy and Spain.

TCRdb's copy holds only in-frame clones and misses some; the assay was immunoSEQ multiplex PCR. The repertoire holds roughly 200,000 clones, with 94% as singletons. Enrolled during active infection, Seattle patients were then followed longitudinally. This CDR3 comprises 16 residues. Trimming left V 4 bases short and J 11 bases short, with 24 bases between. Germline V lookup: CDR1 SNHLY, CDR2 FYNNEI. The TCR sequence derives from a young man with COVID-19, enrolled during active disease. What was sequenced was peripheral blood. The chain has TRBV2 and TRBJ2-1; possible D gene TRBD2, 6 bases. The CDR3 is CASSALGGAEGLKQFF. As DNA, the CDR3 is TGTGCCAGCAGTGCTTTAGGAGGGGCCGAGGGCTTAAAGCAGTTCTTC.